Presented here are 32 T cell receptor beta chains from one specimen sequenced in a study of response to subunit inactivated influenza vaccine. TCRdb reprocessed the RT-PCR reads via MiXCR and lists one record per CDR3 protein. The data contain a few hundred thousand distinct CDR3 sequences, 22% of them singletons. Sequencing used PBMCs from blood, obtained about 20 months after vaccination. Receptor source: a man between 45 and 75 years old who received an inactivated influenza vaccine.

This clonotype was detected only a few times. The chain links TRBV20-1 to TRBJ2-3; tentative D call: TRBD2 (5 bases). Germline values: CDR1 DFQATT, CDR2 SNEGSKA (reference sequence). The CDR3 totals 14 residues. With 3 bases removed from V and 8 bases from J, the gap between germline ends came to 18 bases. Written as DNA, the CDR3 is TGCAGTGCTAGCACTCGGGGTTCAATGTTTACGCAGTATTTT. This gives the protein CSASTRGSMFTQYF.

This chain connects TRBV7-2 to TRBJ1-1; D may be TRBD1 (5 bases). Trimming removed 5 bases at V and 5 bases at J, with 15 bases between. Germline V gene sequence: CDR1 SGHTA, CDR2 FQGNSA. This CDR3 contains 14 residues. The CDR3 DNA follows: TGTGCCAGCAGCCTGCGGGGGTTTGGGACTGAAGCTTTCTTT. Protein: CASSLRGFGTEAFF.

This clonotype has more than one count but fewer than ten. The chain has TRBV4-3 and TRBJ1-2, with a weak D call TRBD1 (5 bases). V lost 3 bases and J 6 bases, leaving 17 bases between the germline ends. The germline V gene encodes CDR1 LGHNA and CDR2 YSLEER. The CDR3 contains 15 residues. Here the CDR3 DNA reads TGCGCCAGCAGCCAGAATAGGGCGGGGGTTAATGGCTACACCTTC. Translated, it gives CASSQNRAGVNGYTF.

The rearrangement uses TRBV20-1 and TRBJ1-4; 7 bases are shared with TRBD1. CDR1 is DFQATT and CDR2 is SNEGSKA in the germline V gene (reference sequence). The CDR3 has 13 residues. Germline trimming cut 4 bases from V and 7 bases from J; bases unmatched to any gene: 6. CDR3 coding DNA: TGCAGTGCTAACAAGGGGGCTAGTGAAAAACTGTTTTTT. Protein product: CSANKGASEKLFF.

The chain carries TRBV20-1 and TRBJ1-1, with a possible D match to TRBD1 (6 bases). V gave up 0 bases and J gave up 4 bases, with 12 bases separating them. CDR1 and CDR2 (germline): DFQATT, SNEGSKA (reference sequence). This CDR3 is built from 14 residues. The CDR3 sequence is CSARDGGGRTEAFF. CDR3 DNA sequence: TGCAGTGCTAGAGATGGGGGGGGGCGCACTGAAGCTTTCTTT.

This clonotype has a count of ten or more. The V gene is TRBV12-3 or TRBV12-4, the J gene TRBJ1-1; the D gene is possibly TRBD1 (5 bases). The CDR3 length is 13 residues. V was shortened by 4 bases and J by 5 bases, with 11 bases between the two germline ends. Here the CDR3 reads CASSSGTWTEAFF. In DNA, the CDR3 is TGTGCCAGCAGTTCGGGGACCTGGACTGAAGCTTTCTTT.

This chain joins TRBV12-3 or TRBV12-4 and TRBJ1-2; perhaps TRBD1 as D (6 bases). The germline V and J ends were trimmed by 11 bases and 8 bases, with 15 bases remaining between them. The CDR3 runs to 11 residues. The CDR3 reads CAVRGGRGYTF. The CDR3 DNA follows: TGTGCCGTGCGAGGGGGTAGGGGCTACACCTTC.

This rearrangement joins TRBV6-2 or TRBV6-3 to TRBJ2-1; 8 bases agree with TRBD2. The V gene's germline CDR1 is MNHEY and CDR2 SVGEGT. V shed 6 bases and J 6 bases; nucleotides not matched to a gene: 13. The CDR3 runs to 16 residues. In DNA, the CDR3 is TGTGCCAGCAGGTTAGCCCCAGCGGGAGCGGTCAATGAGCAGTTCTTC. Translated, it gives CASRLAPAGAVNEQFF.

This clonotype was picked up many times. This chain links TRBV4-1 with TRBJ1-2, with D hard to call. Germline loops: CDR1 MGHRA, CDR2 YSYEKL. V gave up 0 bases and J gave up 2 bases, with 13 bases separating them. CDR3 length: 16 amino acids. DNA for the CDR3: TGCGCCAGCAGCCAAGATCCCGCCCCGGGAAACTATGGCTACACCTTC. This translates into CASSQDPAPGNYGYTF.

The chain recombines TRBV29-1 with TRBJ2-2; D uncertain. V dropped 4 bases and J dropped 4 bases, with 10 bases sitting between them. The length of the CDR3 is 13 residues. The germline CDR1 and CDR2 sequences are SQVTM and ANQGSEA. The CDR3 nucleotides read TGCAGCGTTGCGTGGGGATCCACCGGGGAGCTGTTTTTT. Translation: CSVAWGSTGELFF.

CDR3 residues: CATSDPGTGNTGELFF. In nucleotides, the CDR3 is TGTGCCACCAGTGATCCCGGGACAGGGAACACCGGGGAGCTGTTTTTT. This chain connects TRBV24-1 to TRBJ2-2; 8 nucleotides align to TRBD1. V lost 3 bases to trimming and J lost 1 base; unmatched junction nucleotides: 3. The CDR3 is 16 amino acids. Germline assignment: CDR1 KGHDR and CDR2 SFDVKD.

The V and J genes are TRBV7-9 and TRBJ1-1, with a tentative D call TRBD1 (5 bases). This CDR3 is built from 15 residues. Trimming took off 4 bases at V and 0 bases at J, with 12 bases between the two ends. The germline gives CDR1 SEHNR, CDR2 FQNEAQ (reference sequence). The CDR3 nucleotides read TGTGCCAGCAGCTCCACCGGGGCTCTGAACACTGAAGCTTTCTTT. As protein: CASSSTGALNTEAFF.

The gene calls are TRBV5-6 and TRBJ1-2; D unresolved. Germline assignment: CDR1 SGHDT and CDR2 YYEEEE. This CDR3 is 13 amino acids long. The germline V and J ends were trimmed by 0 bases and 5 bases, with 8 bases remaining between them. CDR3 in DNA: TGTGCCAGCAGCTTGGGCAGAATATATGGCTACACCTTC. Translating gives CASSLGRIYGYTF.

V gene TRBV9 combines with J gene TRBJ2-1; maybe TRBD2 (7 bases). Trimming took off 0 bases at V and 4 bases at J, with 14 bases between the two ends. There are 16 residues in the CDR3. The germline V gene encodes CDR1 SGDLS and CDR2 YYNGEE. The CDR3 coding sequence is TGTGCCAGCAGCGTAGATGCGGGGGCGACATACAATGAGCAGTTCTTC. It specifies CASSVDAGATYNEQFF.

This clonotype was detected many times. This rearrangement joins TRBV4-2 to TRBJ1-4, with 10 bases aligning to TRBD1. The CDR3 is 15 residues long. Germline V gene lookup returns CDR1 LGHNA and CDR2 YNFKEQ. The V and J ends lost 4 bases and 4 bases, in that order; junction bases with no gene match: 3. In DNA form, the CDR3 reads TGTGCCAGCAGCCTCCGGGACAGGGGTAATGAAAAACTGTTTTTT. As protein: CASSLRDRGNEKLFF.

This clonotype was recorded many times. The chain has TRBV12-3 or TRBV12-4 and TRBJ1-4; tentative D call: TRBD1 (5 bases). V lost 6 bases and J 13 bases, leaving 18 bases between the germline ends. The CDR3 loop spans 13 amino acids. CDR3 nucleotide sequence: TGTGCCAGCAGCCCTAGAGCCGGGGGACCACTGTTTTTT. It codes for CASSPRAGGPLFF.

This clonotype has ten or more counts. The chain uses TRBV20-1 and TRBJ1-5, with no clear D. CDR1 and CDR2 from the germline V gene are DFQATT and SNEGSKA (reference sequence). CDR3 length: 12 residues. V lost 6 bases and J 6 bases, leaving 12 bases between the germline ends. For the CDR3, the DNA is TGCAGTGCATGGTCTCCCGGTCAGCCCCAGCATTTT. As protein: CSAWSPGQPQHF.

This chain uses TRBV24-1 with TRBJ2-1; TRBD2 aligns across 8 bases. The CDR3 consists of 17 residues. The V gene's germline CDR1 is KGHDR and CDR2 SFDVKD. Trimming cost V 6 bases and J 0 bases; bases outside gene matches: 9. CDR3 in DNA: TGTGCCACCAGTCCTCCAGCGGGGGCCTTCTCCTACAATGAGCAGTTCTTC. It codes for CATSPPAGAFSYNEQFF.

The chain joins TRBV5-5 to TRBJ1-1; possible D gene TRBD1, 5 bases. V was clipped by 3 bases and J by 4 bases, with 13 bases between them. The germline V gene encodes CDR1 SGHKS and CDR2 YYEKEE (reference sequence). This CDR3 region has 14 residues. CDR3 in amino acids: CASSWGRASTEAFF. DNA of the CDR3: TGTGCCAGCAGCTGGGGACGGGCGAGCACTGAAGCTTTCTTT.

This chain joins TRBV5-1 and TRBJ2-1, with 9 bases aligning to TRBD2. Per the germline V gene, CDR1 is SGHRS and CDR2 is YFSETQ. The V and J ends lost 4 bases and 5 bases, in that order; junction bases with no gene match: 4. CDR3 length: 14 residues. The CDR3 sequence: CASSRGTSNNEQFF. The CDR3 bases are TGCGCCAGCAGCAGGGGGACTAGCAACAATGAGCAGTTCTTC. The full variable domain, with the rest looked up from reference TRBV5-1 and TRBJ2-1, is KAGVTQTPRYLIKTRGQQVTLSCSPISGHRSVSWYQQTPGQGLQFLFEYFSETQRNKGNFPGRFSGRQFSNSRSEMNVSTLELGDSALYLCASSRGTSNNEQFFGPGTRLTVL.

The rearrangement uses TRBV12-3 or TRBV12-4 and TRBJ1-1; 8 positions agree with TRBD1. V gave up 5 bases and J gave up 5 bases; unmatched junction bases: 7. The CDR3 totals 14 residues. The CDR3 nucleotides are TGTGCCAGCAGTGCCGGGACAGGTTATACTGAAGCTTTCTTT. Protein sequence: CASSAGTGYTEAFF.

This chain connects TRBV28 to TRBJ1-4, with a possible D match to TRBD1 (6 bases). This CDR3 contains 15 residues. V was pared by 3 bases and J by 8 bases, with 16 bases between. The germline CDR1 and CDR2 sequences are MDHEN and SYDVKM. Here the CDR3 DNA reads TGTGCCAGCAGTTTCTTGGGGGCCGGGGGGGAAAAACTGTTTTTT. It codes for CASSFLGAGGEKLFF.

The chain has TRBV5-1 and TRBJ2-7; 9 positions match TRBD1. The CDR3 has 14 residues. Per germline, CDR1 SGHRS and CDR2 YFSETQ. V trimming: 0 bases; J trimming: 3 bases; junction bases outside the gene matches: 1. The CDR3 here is CASSLDRGHYEQYF. The CDR3 DNA follows: TGCGCCAGCAGCTTGGACAGGGGGCACTACGAGCAGTACTTC.

The genes are TRBV2 and TRBJ2-4; maybe TRBD1 (6 bases). The germline gives CDR1 SNHLY, CDR2 FYNNEI. The CDR3 has 15 amino acids. Trimming took 6 bases from V and 4 from J, leaving 16 bases between them. CDR3 sequence: CASRVTNTGKNIQYF. The CDR3 DNA reads TGTGCCAGCAGGGTAACTAACACAGGGAAAAACATTCAGTACTTC.

This clonotype was detected once. The V gene is TRBV6-4, the J gene TRBJ2-4; tentative D call: TRBD2 (7 bases). V lost 2 bases and J 0 bases, leaving 11 bases between the germline ends. Germline V gives CDR1 MRHNA, CDR2 SNTAGT. The CDR3 has 16 residues. CDR3 loop: CASSDGAGAAKNIQYF. CDR3 nucleotide sequence: TGTGCCAGCAGTGACGGTGCGGGGGCAGCCAAAAACATTCAGTACTTC.

This clonotype was seen at least ten times. The chain links TRBV3-1 to TRBJ1-6; TRBD1 matches at 7 bases. The CDR3 totals 15 residues. V lost 6 bases, J lost 2 bases, and 4 bases stayed unmatched. Germline V gene sequence: CDR1 LGHDT, CDR2 YNNKEL (reference sequence). The CDR3 DNA follows: TGTGCCAGCAGAGCAACAGGGGCCTATAATTCACCCCTCCACTTT. Its translation: CASRATGAYNSPLHF. Together with reference TRBV3-1 and TRBJ1-6, the CDR3 gives the full variable domain: DTAVSQTPKYLVTQMGNDKSIKCEQNLGHDTMYWYKQDSKKFLKIMFSYNNKELIINETVPNRFSPKSPDKAHLNLHINSLELGDSAVYFCASRATGAYNSPLHFGNGTRLTVT.

This clonotype was seen more than once but under ten times. The rearrangement links TRBV20-1 to TRBJ1-4; possible D gene TRBD1, 6 bases. This CDR3 comprises 14 residues. The V gene lost 4 bases and the J gene lost 5 bases, with 14 bases spanning the gap. Germline-derived CDR1 and CDR2 are DFQATT and SNEGSKA (reference sequence). This CDR3 is CSAKWTERNEKLFF. The DNA of the CDR3 is TGCAGTGCTAAATGGACAGAACGAAATGAAAAACTGTTTTTT.

This clonotype was seen more than once but under ten times. CDR3 coding DNA: TGTGCCAGCAGCTTGGCGGGGGGGGGAGCGTCTAACTATGGCTACACCTTC. Translating it yields CASSLAGGGASNYGYTF. The chain is built from TRBV5-5 and TRBJ1-2; D perhaps matches TRBD1 (5 bases). The germline CDR1 and CDR2 sequences are SGHKS and YYEKEE (reference sequence). V was clipped by 0 bases and J by 0 bases, with 15 bases between them. The CDR3 runs to 17 residues.

In its sample, this clonotype was seen a few times. CDR3 in amino acids: CASSPDPGTSTGELFF. As DNA, the CDR3 is TGTGCCAGCAGTCCGGACCCCGGGACCTCGACCGGGGAGCTGTTTTTT. J is TRBJ2-2 and V is TRBV12-3 or TRBV12-4, with D tentatively TRBD1 or TRBD2 (5 bases each). The CDR3 has 16 residues. Trimming shortened V by 5 bases and J by 5 bases, and 18 bases separated the two germline ends.

This clonotype was seen ten or more times. The chain joins TRBV10-3 to TRBJ1-1; TRBD1 aligns across 7 bases. The CDR3 is 16 residues long. The germline V gene has CDR1 ENHRY and CDR2 SYGVKD. Losses at the gene ends were 0 bases for V and 4 bases for J; bases not matched to a gene: 8. The chain's CDR3 is CAISESGSGQTTEAFF. CDR3 DNA: TGTGCCATCAGTGAGTCGGGGTCGGGACAGACCACTGAAGCTTTCTTT.

The chain combines TRBV20-1 with TRBJ2-1, with D possibly matching TRBD2 (5 bases). Trimming removed 2 bases from V and 3 bases from J, with 17 bases in between. This CDR3 is built from 16 residues. Per the germline V gene, CDR1 is DFQATT and CDR2 is SNEGSKA (reference sequence). CDR3 amino acids: CSARPSVWTRYNEQFF. CDR3 DNA: TGCAGTGCTAGACCGTCAGTGTGGACTCGCTACAATGAGCAGTTCTTC.

The rearrangement uses TRBV10-3 and TRBJ2-3; a possible D gene is TRBD1 (5 bases). From germline, CDR1 is ENHRY and CDR2 SYGVKD. The V gene lost 7 bases and the J gene lost 0 bases, with 11 bases spanning the gap. This CDR3 is 14 amino acids long. The CDR3 nucleotides are TGTGCCATCACCAGGGCCGCTAGCACAGATACGCAGTATTTT. Protein product: CAITRAASTDTQYF.